The 27 T cell receptor beta chains below all came from one sample that was sequenced in a study of T cells in Graves' hyperthyroidism and ophthalmopathy (dated by TCRdb to between 2018 and 2021). The library was generated by multiplex PCR. The sample was run on an Illumina HiSeq 2000. TCR beta CDR3 regions were amplified from RNA transcripts. For the first round of RT-PCR on the TCR CDR3, the HTBI primer set was used together with the Qiagen OneStep RT-PCR kit. TCRdb itself trimmed the public reads at Q25 with fastp, ran MiXCR and retained productive beta chains. Identical CDR3 proteins give one entry, which carries the most common genes and DNA. This sample lists roughly 500,000 distinct CDR3 sequences; 15% to 20% were detected once. Together, the top ten hold less than 30% of the sample. Sequencing was done on a sample of blood. Receptors originate from a woman aged 25 to 39 with Graves' ophthalmopathy.

The V call is TRBV20-1, the J call TRBJ2-1; D call uncertain. Trimming removed 7 bases from V and 6 bases from J, with 13 bases in between. The CDR3 extends over 12 amino acids. The germline gives CDR1 DFQATT, CDR2 SNEGSKA (reference sequence). CDR3 nucleotides: TGCAGTGACACTCTTCTCGGCAATGAGCAGTTCTTC. Its translation: CSDTLLGNEQFF.

The chain links TRBV24-1 to TRBJ2-3, with D maybe TRBD2 (5 bases). This CDR3 contains 14 residues. Trimming took off 5 bases at V and 2 bases at J, with 10 bases between the two ends. Germline V gene sequence: CDR1 KGHDR, CDR2 SFDVKD. CDR3 sequence: CATSVREFTDTQYF. The CDR3 nucleotides are TGTGCCACCAGTGTCCGGGAATTCACAGATACGCAGTATTTT.

This clonotype has more than one count but fewer than ten. CDR3 sequence reads: CASSIDDIDYGYTF. DNA for the CDR3: TGTGCCAGTAGTATAGACGACATCGACTATGGCTACACCTTC. The chain has TRBV19 and TRBJ1-2; D is ambiguous. V lost 0 bases and J 3 bases, leaving 8 bases between the germline ends. Per germline, CDR1 LNHDA and CDR2 SQIVND (reference sequence). CDR3 length: 14 residues.

The chain recombines TRBV11-2 with TRBJ1-6; 8 bases align to TRBD1. Per germline, CDR1 SGHAT and CDR2 FQNNGV. This CDR3 is 15 amino acids long. V lost 2 bases and J lost 7; bases outside the gene matches: 4. CDR3 DNA: TGTGCCAGCAGCTTACTGACAGGGGACAATTCACCCCTCCACTTT. Its protein is CASSLLTGDNSPLHF.

This clonotype was detected many times. This chain links TRBV28 with TRBJ1-6; D gene uncertain. The CDR3 loop spans 15 amino acids. With 1 base removed from V and 10 bases from J, the gap between germline ends came to 14 bases. The germline V gene has CDR1 MDHEN and CDR2 SYDVKM. The CDR3 bases are TGTGCCAGCAGTTTATTGGGCATAGCGGGATCACCCCTCCACTTT. Its translation is CASSLLGIAGSPLHF.

This clonotype was counted many times. This chain joins TRBV3-1 and TRBJ1-3; D call uncertain. CDR3 length equals 15 residues. Germline CDR1 LGHDT, CDR2 YNNKEL (reference sequence). V lost 1 base to trimming and J lost 4 bases, with 11 bases between them. The DNA of the CDR3 is TGTGCCAGCAGCCAAGCAGACACTTCAGGAAACACCATATATTTT. Its protein is CASSQADTSGNTIYF.

At least ten counts were recorded for this clonotype. The chain has TRBV20-1 and TRBJ2-3, with D maybe TRBD1 (5 bases). Germline CDR1 DFQATT, CDR2 SNEGSKA (reference sequence). Trimming took 1 base from V and 2 from J, leaving 13 bases between them. This CDR3 comprises 15 residues. CDR3 in amino acids: CSARAETEYTDTQYF. The CDR3 DNA is TGCAGTGCTAGAGCGGAGACAGAATACACAGATACGCAGTATTTT.

This chain uses TRBV9 with TRBJ1-1, with 9 bases fitting TRBD1. Trimming at V came to 2 bases and at J to 10 bases, leaving 3 bases not matched to a gene. The CDR3 covers 12 residues. Germline-derived CDR1 and CDR2 are SGDLS and YYNGEE. The CDR3 sequence: CASSVGDRAAFF. Here the CDR3 DNA reads TGTGCCAGCAGCGTGGGGGACAGGGCAGCTTTCTTT.

This clonotype was detected ten times or more. The CDR3 here is CASSSASGADTQYF. The CDR3 DNA is TGTGCCAGCAGTTCGGCTAGCGGGGCAGATACGCAGTATTTT. The gene calls are TRBV11-2 and TRBJ2-3; 9 bases match TRBD2. V was pared by 6 bases and J by 4 bases, with 5 bases of the junction left unmatched. The CDR3 covers 14 residues. From germline, CDR1 is SGHAT and CDR2 FQNNGV.

This clonotype was observed many times. The chain is built from TRBV2 and TRBJ2-3, with 8 bases fitting TRBD2. This CDR3 is built from 15 residues. The trim removed 6 bases at V and 4 bases at J, leaving 9 bases unmatched. Germline lookup yields CDR1 SNHLY and CDR2 FYNNEI. The CDR3 DNA is TGTGCCAGCAGGGATAGCGGGAACGCAGCAGATACGCAGTATTTT. This sequence encodes CASRDSGNAADTQYF.

This clonotype was observed at least ten times. V usage is TRBV27 and J usage is TRBJ1-1, with D perhaps TRBD1 (5 bases). There are 17 residues in the CDR3. Per germline, CDR1 MNHEY and CDR2 SMNVEV (reference sequence). The V gene lost 5 bases and the J gene lost 2 bases, with 21 bases spanning the gap. CDR3 sequence reads: CASSPFGGRGSNTEAFF. In nucleotides, the CDR3 is TGTGCCAGCAGTCCATTCGGCGGTCGGGGGAGCAACACTGAAGCTTTCTTT.

This clonotype was seen many times. The chain couples TRBV5-1 to TRBJ1-5; 8 bases agree with TRBD1. Germline CDR1 SGHRS, CDR2 YFSETQ. This CDR3 is 14 amino acids long. V lost 4 bases to trimming and J lost 6 bases; unmatched junction nucleotides: 6. The CDR3 sequence is CASSVAGGRQPQHF. CDR3 DNA sequence: TGCGCCAGCAGCGTGGCAGGGGGCCGTCAGCCCCAGCATTTT.

This CDR3 reads CASSQSDRVNNEQFF. CDR3 coding DNA: TGTGCCAGCAGCCAGTCGGACAGGGTTAACAATGAGCAGTTCTTC. The chain employs TRBV7-2 and TRBJ2-1, with 8 bases aligning to TRBD1. Germline V gene sequence: CDR1 SGHTA, CDR2 FQGNSA. The junction had 8 bases not matched to a gene; V was cut back by 5 bases and J by 5 bases. CDR3 length equals 15 residues. Variable domain in full (rest from reference TRBV7-2 and TRBJ2-1): GAGVSQSPSNKVTEKGKDVELRCDPISGHTALYWYRQSLGQGLEFLIYFQGNSAPDKSGLPSDRFSAERTGGSVSTLTIQRTQQEDSAVYLCASSQSDRVNNEQFFGPGTRLTVL.

This clonotype has just a few counts. This chain links TRBV12-3 or TRBV12-4 with TRBJ2-7; D perhaps matches TRBD1 (6 bases). This CDR3 has 18 amino acids. Trimming took 8 bases from V and 0 from J, leaving 26 bases between them. CDR3 in amino acids: CASSLQARGLLGSYEQYF. CDR3 DNA: TGTGCCAGCTCCCTACAGGCCAGGGGCCTTCTGGGCTCCTACGAGCAGTACTTC.

Only a few counts were recorded for this clonotype. The V gene is TRBV5-6, the J gene TRBJ2-7; 16 positions agree with TRBD2. The CDR3 covers 16 residues. Trimming at V came to 3 bases and at J to 5 bases, leaving 5 bases not matched to a gene. Looked up from germline, CDR1 is SGHDT and CDR2 is YYEEEE. As DNA, the CDR3 is TGTGCCAGCAGCTGGGAGGGACTAGCGGGAGGGGACGAGCAGTACTTC. Protein: CASSWEGLAGGDEQYF.

The chain carries TRBV4-1 and TRBJ1-4; D is undetermined. The CDR3 covers 12 residues. The V and J ends lost 4 bases and 13 bases respectively, with 13 bases between them. CDR1 is MGHRA, CDR2 YSYEKL, per germline. The CDR3 nucleotides are TGCGCCAGCAGCCCAACCCACGAGGCACTGTTTTTT. This codes for CASSPTHEALFF.

This clonotype was observed many times. CDR3 protein: CASRAGQGAVETQYF. Written as DNA, the CDR3 is TGTGCCAGCAGGGCCGGACAGGGGGCGGTAGAGACCCAGTACTTC. The chain couples TRBV28 to TRBJ2-5; 11 bases align to TRBD1. The CDR3 extends over 15 amino acids. The germline gives CDR1 MDHEN, CDR2 SYDVKM. J lost 4 bases, V lost 6 bases, and 7 bases had no gene match. The whole variable domain, remainder taken from reference TRBV28 and TRBJ2-5, is DVKVTQSSRYLVKRTGEKVFLECVQDMDHENMFWYRQDPGLGLRLIYFSYDVKMKEKGDIPEGYSVSREKKERFSLILESASTNQTSMYLCASRAGQGAVETQYFGPGTRLLVL.

As regards this clonotype: A read error is possible here, since a much larger clone lies one base away. The chain joins TRBV20-1 to TRBJ2-1; D not resolved. The CDR3 contains 15 residues. Germline CDR1 is DFQATT and CDR2 is SNEGSKA (reference sequence). The CDR3 DNA sequence: TGCAGTGCTAGAGATAAGGACCGCTCCTACAATGAGCAGCTCTTC. Translating gives CSARDKDRSYNEQLF.

This clonotype came up many times. The rearrangement links TRBV5-1 to TRBJ1-6; no reliable D call. Trimming stripped 0 bases from V and 8 bases from J, with 9 bases between. The CDR3 is 14 amino acids. Germline V CDR1 and CDR2: SGHRS, YFSETQ. CDR3 DNA sequence: TGCGCCAGCAGCTTGGGAGACACGGATTCACCCCTCCACTTT. Amino acid sequence: CASSLGDTDSPLHF.

This clonotype was counted many times. The chain is built from TRBV15 and TRBJ1-3; D uncertain. The germline gives CDR1 LNHNV, CDR2 YYDKDF (reference sequence). The CDR3 spans 13 residues. V gave up 0 bases and J gave up 4 bases, with 4 bases separating them. CDR3 loop: CATSRDVGNTIYF. CDR3 bases: TGTGCCACCAGCAGAGATGTGGGAAACACCATATATTTT.

In its sample, this clonotype was seen many times. V and J are TRBV29-1 and TRBJ2-5, with 10 bases identical to TRBD2. After removal of 7 bases from V and 2 bases from J, the junction contained 13 bases not matched to a gene. The V gene's germline CDR1 is SQVTM and CDR2 ANQGSEA. The CDR3 has 16 residues. CDR3 amino acids: CSGDSSGTSVQETQYF. In nucleotides, the CDR3 is TGCAGCGGTGACTCATCCGGGACTAGCGTTCAAGAGACCCAGTACTTC.

This clonotype was seen a few times. V is TRBV7-9 and J is TRBJ2-1, with no clear D. V shed 5 bases and J shed 11 bases, with 13 bases lying between them. The germline gives CDR1 SEHNR, CDR2 FQNEAQ (reference sequence). CDR3 length equals 12 residues. CDR3 protein: CASSAHQMQQFF. CDR3 nucleotides: TGTGCCAGCAGCGCGCACCAGATGCAGCAGTTCTTC.

This clonotype was observed a few times. This chain links TRBV7-2 with TRBJ1-5; possible D gene TRBD1, 6 bases. This CDR3 spans 15 amino acids. Germline CDR1 and CDR2: SGHTA and FQGNSA. Trimming left V 5 bases short and J 4 bases short, with 15 bases between. The CDR3 reads CASSPEGQPNQPQHF. DNA for the CDR3: TGTGCCAGCAGCCCCGAAGGACAGCCTAATCAGCCCCAGCATTTT. The full variable domain, rest sourced from reference TRBV7-2 and TRBJ1-5, is GAGVSQSPSNKVTEKGKDVELRCDPISGHTALYWYRQSLGQGLEFLIYFQGNSAPDKSGLPSDRFSAERTGGSVSTLTIQRTQQEDSAVYLCASSPEGQPNQPQHFGDGTRLSIL.

The table lists this clonotype with many counts. The rearrangement links TRBV18 to TRBJ2-7, with D hard to call. Germline V CDR1 and CDR2: KGHSH, LQKENI. Trimming cost V 6 bases and J 3 bases, with 9 bases left between them. The CDR3 is 12 residues long. The CDR3 protein is CASSPDVYEQYF. In DNA, the CDR3 is TGTGCCAGCTCGCCTGATGTCTACGAGCAGTACTTC.

This chain uses TRBV29-1 with TRBJ1-1; D unresolved. The CDR3 loop spans 14 amino acids. V was pared by 6 bases and J by 5 bases, with 19 bases between. Germline V gives CDR1 SQVTM, CDR2 ANQGSEA. This CDR3 is CSVGPLGSQTEAFF. Written as DNA, the CDR3 is TGCAGCGTAGGCCCATTAGGGAGTCAAACTGAAGCTTTCTTT.

In its sample, this clonotype was seen many times. Here the CDR3 reads CAILAPGEKLFF. CDR3 DNA sequence: TGTGCCATCCTAGCCCCTGGGGAAAAACTGTTTTTT. The gene calls are TRBV28 and TRBJ1-4; the D is unclear. V was clipped by 10 bases and J by 8 bases, with 14 bases between them. This CDR3 has 12 amino acids. In germline, CDR1 is MDHEN, CDR2 SYDVKM.

Many counts were recorded for this clonotype. J is TRBJ1-2 and V is TRBV30; D is undetermined. The length of the CDR3 is 12 residues. V dropped 1 base and J dropped 4 bases, with 7 bases sitting between them. Per germline, CDR1 GTSNPN and CDR2 SVGIG (reference sequence). CDR3 in DNA: TGTGCCTGGAGTGAGAGCAGCTATGGCTACACCTTC. It translates to CAWSESSYGYTF. The full variable domain, in which reference TRBV30 and TRBJ1-2 provide the parts outside the CDR3, is SQTIHQWPATLVQPVGSPLSLECTVEGTSNPNLYWYRQAAGRGLQLLFYSVGIGQISSEVPQNLSASRPQDRQFILSSKKLLLSDSGFYLCAWSESSYGYTFGSGTRLTVV.